This TCR beta chain appears in the sequencing data of a study of shared clonotypes between healthy human individuals. Turning to the study itself: CD4 naive and memory got three plates each, CD8 naive two, CD8 memory one.

Each sorted subset replicate got 200 ng genomic DNA, about 33,000 genomes. The repertoire was sequenced with immunoSEQ multiplex PCR; TCRdb's copy has only in-frame clones and lacks some. Of 600,000 to 700,000 clones in the sample, about 80% were seen once. The sequenced sample was memory CD4+ T cells sorted from blood. Subset here: CD45RA-negative fraction. The TCR sequence derives from a woman aged 25 to 39 in good health.

DNA for the CDR3: TGTGCCTGGCAAAGGGCAGGCTATGGCTACACCTTC. It yields the protein CAWQRAGYGYTF. The chain uses TRBV30 and TRBJ1-2; D call uncertain. V lost 5 bases to trimming and J lost 4 bases, with 11 bases between them. CDR3 length equals 12 residues. Germline V lookup: CDR1 GTSNPN, CDR2 SVGIG (reference sequence). The full variable domain, in which reference TRBV30 and TRBJ1-2 provide the parts outside the CDR3, is SQTIHQWPATLVQPVGSPLSLECTVEGTSNPNLYWYRQAAGRGLQLLFYSVGIGQISSEVPQNLSASRPQDRQFILSSKKLLLSDSGFYLCAWQRAGYGYTFGSGTRLTVV.